The next 18 T cell receptor beta chains were all read from a single sample in a study of cytomegalovirus exposure and HLA in healthy donors. 13 Jbeta primers and 60 Vbeta primers were used for the PCR. Repertoires were generated with immunoSEQ multiplex PCR, while TCRdb's copy carries only in-frame clones and drops some. The table has more than 140,000 clones, 64% seen once; the top ten hold around 3%. The sequenced sample was PBMCs. These TCRs come from a woman between 25 and 40 years old in good health and CMV-seropositive.

With respect to this clone: Compared with germline, one end of the junction differs, possibly owing to a read error. The chain carries TRBV2 and TRBJ2-5; unclear D gene. The CDR3 totals 13 residues. Germline assignment: CDR1 SNHLY and CDR2 FYNNEI. This CDR3 is CAGSREALETQYF. CDR3 bases: TGTGCCGGCAGTAGAGAGGCGCTGGAGACCCAGTACTTC.

This rearrangement joins TRBV7-9 to TRBJ1-1; unclear D gene. Per germline, CDR1 SEHNR and CDR2 FQNEAQ (reference sequence). The CDR3 has 13 residues. Trimming took 9 bases from V and 0 from J, leaving 11 bases between them. The CDR3 DNA reads as TGTGCCAGTGGGAGGGCTATGAACACTGAAGCTTTCTTT. Residues: CASGRAMNTEAFF.

The chain employs TRBV7-9 and TRBJ1-1; no firm D call. The V end was cut by 9 bases, the J end by 4 bases, with 12 bases between. Per germline, CDR1 SEHNR and CDR2 FQNEAQ (reference sequence). This CDR3 comprises 12 residues. The CDR3 spells CASAPGGTEAFF. CDR3 bases: TGTGCCAGTGCTCCGGGTGGCACTGAAGCTTTCTTT.

The chain has TRBV9 and TRBJ2-3; 7 positions match TRBD2. J gave up 6 bases and V 3 bases, and 13 bases lay outside the gene matches. Germline values: CDR1 SGDLS, CDR2 YYNGEE. The CDR3 has 16 amino acids. CDR3 region: CASSAPAGWGGDTQYF. CDR3 in DNA: TGTGCCAGCAGCGCCCCGGCAGGGTGGGGGGGGGATACGCAGTATTTT.

The CDR3 coding sequence is TGCGCCAGCAGTGAGTCGCGGCAGGGTGCAGATACGCAGTATTTT. This translates into CASSESRQGADTQYF. The chain links TRBV10-1 to TRBJ2-3; D might be TRBD1 (5 bases). Trimming stripped 0 bases from V and 4 bases from J, with 11 bases between. Germline lookup yields CDR1 WNHNN and CDR2 SYGVQD (reference sequence). The CDR3 is 15 amino acids.

This clone was seen a handful of times. V gene TRBV27 combines with J gene TRBJ1-4; no clear D. This CDR3 is built from 15 residues. Trimming pared 5 bases from V and 7 bases from J, leaving 17 bases between. Germline V gene lookup returns CDR1 MNHEY and CDR2 SMNVEV (reference sequence). CDR3 region: CASSKGGQVREKLFF. In DNA form, the CDR3 reads TGTGCCAGCAGTAAAGGTGGGCAGGTTCGTGAAAAACTGTTTTTT. Based on the CDR3 plus reference TRBV27 and TRBJ1-4, the full variable domain is EAQVTQNPRYLITVTGKKLTVTCSQNMNHEYMSWYRQDPGLGLRQIYYSMNVEVTDKGDVPEGYKVSRKEKRNFPLILESPSPNQTSLYFCASSKGGQVREKLFFGSGTQLSVL.

The chain combines TRBV7-3 with TRBJ2-5; 8 bases agree with TRBD2. The CDR3 length is 16 residues. Germline V gene sequence: CDR1 SGHTA, CDR2 FQGTGA. The V segment lost 1 base and the J segment 4 bases; nucleotides outside the gene matches: 8. CDR3 coding DNA: TGTGCCAGCAGCTTAAATTCCGGACGGGGGGGAGAGACCCAGTACTTC. The encoded protein is CASSLNSGRGGETQYF.

V usage is TRBV11-3 and J usage is TRBJ1-1; D might be TRBD1 (5 bases). There are 16 residues in the CDR3. Trimming took off 5 bases at V and 2 bases at J, with 18 bases between the two ends. In germline, CDR1 is SGHNT, CDR2 YENEEA. CDR3 protein: CASSIPGGGGNTEAFF. The CDR3 region has the DNA TGTGCCAGCAGCATCCCCGGGGGGGGAGGTAACACTGAAGCTTTCTTT.

J is TRBJ2-7 and V is TRBV2, with TRBD1 matching over 8 bases. The J segment lost 3 bases and the V segment lost 6 bases, leaving 10 bases of the junction unmatched. The CDR3 is 15 residues long. CDR1 is SNHLY, CDR2 FYNNEI, per germline. In DNA, the CDR3 is TGTGCCAGCAGGCGGGACAGGCAGGAATTCTACGAGCAGTACTTC. Translating it yields CASRRDRQEFYEQYF.

The rearrangement joins TRBV29-1 to TRBJ1-3, with 7 nucleotides matching TRBD1. The CDR3 consists of 14 residues. After removal of 7 bases from V and 7 bases from J, the junction contained 13 bases not matched to a gene. From germline, CDR1 is SQVTM and CDR2 ANQGSEA. CDR3 residues: CSAGLGTVPNTIYF. The CDR3 coding sequence is TGCAGCGCCGGGTTAGGGACAGTACCGAACACCATATATTTT.

This clone was counted a few times. The chain joins TRBV27 to TRBJ2-5; 7 bases map to TRBD1. The J call is doubtful: the DNA matches TRBJ2-7 better. The germline V gene has CDR1 MNHEY and CDR2 SMNVEV (reference sequence). There are 14 residues in the CDR3. The CDR3 here is CASSLSRGPYEQYF. Here the CDR3 DNA reads TGTGCCAGCAGTTTATCAAGGGGGCCCTACGAGCAGTACTTC.

The chain recombines TRBV7-3 with TRBJ1-3; a possible D gene is TRBD1 (5 bases). The germline V gene has CDR1 SGHTA and CDR2 FQGTGA. The CDR3 extends over 13 amino acids. V lost 5 bases to trimming and J lost 9 bases, with 14 bases between them. CDR3 DNA: TGTGCCAGCAGCCCCTTGCCTAGGGGCACCATATATTTT. Translation: CASSPLPRGTIYF.

This clone has more than one count but fewer than ten. The rearrangement joins TRBV2 to TRBJ2-1; no definite D call. The CDR3 contains 11 residues. Looked up from germline, CDR1 is SNHLY and CDR2 is FYNNEI. With 11 bases removed from V and 4 bases from J, the gap between germline ends came to 9 bases. The CDR3 DNA is TGTGCCTTGAATACATACAATGAGCAGTTCTTC. As protein: CALNTYNEQFF.

The chain uses TRBV7-8 and TRBJ2-7; possible D gene TRBD1, 6 bases. Germline values: CDR1 SGHVS, CDR2 FQNEAQ. V was cut by 5 bases and J by 6 bases, with 17 bases left in between. This CDR3 region has 14 residues. CDR3 sequence (DNA): TGTGCCAGCAGCGACCGGGACAACCTTCTCGAGCAGTACTTC. This translates into CASSDRDNLLEQYF.

This clone was seen a handful of times. This chain uses TRBV5-1 with TRBJ2-3, with D unresolved. The CDR3 contains 13 residues. The V and J ends lost 3 bases and 2 bases respectively, with 7 bases between them. Per the germline V gene, CDR1 is SGHRS and CDR2 is YFSETQ. CDR3 loop: CASSSFNTDTQYF. DNA of the CDR3: TGCGCCAGCAGCTCCTTTAACACAGATACGCAGTATTTT.

This clone was recorded once. This rearrangement joins TRBV5-1 to TRBJ2-1; a possible D gene is TRBD2 (5 bases). CDR3 length equals 14 residues. Germline CDR1 SGHRS, CDR2 YFSETQ. Trimming shortened V by 5 bases and J by 0 bases, and 9 bases separated the two germline ends. The CDR3 nucleotides are TGCGCCAGCAGTTGGGAGAGCTCCTACAATGAGCAGTTCTTC. Amino acids: CASSWESSYNEQFF. The variable domain in full, completed from reference TRBV5-1 and TRBJ2-1, reads KAGVTQTPRYLIKTRGQQVTLSCSPISGHRSVSWYQQTPGQGLQFLFEYFSETQRNKGNFPGRFSGRQFSNSRSEMNVSTLELGDSALYLCASSWESSYNEQFFGPGTRLTVL.

The genes are TRBV5-1 and TRBJ2-7, with D maybe TRBD2 (6 bases). The CDR3 length is 13 residues. V was trimmed by 4 bases and J by 2 bases, leaving 10 bases between them. The germline V gene encodes CDR1 SGHRS and CDR2 YFSETQ. The CDR3 DNA sequence: TGCGCCAGCAGCGGGAGGAGAGCCTACGAGCAGTACTTC. This translates into CASSGRRAYEQYF.

This clone was observed once. This chain uses TRBV7-2 with TRBJ2-3; 8 bases match TRBD2. Germline V gene lookup returns CDR1 SGHTA and CDR2 FQGNSA. The CDR3 runs to 16 residues. V gave up 4 bases and J gave up 0 bases; unmatched junction bases: 6. Written as DNA, the CDR3 is TGTGCCAGCAGCTGGACCGGGGGGGCTAGCACAGATACGCAGTATTTT. Translating gives CASSWTGGASTDTQYF.